The text below deals with one TCR beta chain. The antigen is unknown. The CDR3 runs to 15 residues. Germline CDR1 and CDR2: SGHNT and YENEEA. The V gene lost 1 base and the J gene lost 5 bases, with 13 bases spanning the gap. This sample is part of a study of beta chain features in type 1 diabetes. Study observations and caveats: Fewer junction insertions and more nucleotide deletions appeared in type 1 diabetes patients. Whatever favoring of shorter templates PCR might show would apply equally to patients and controls.

The investigators reverse transcribed all of the isolated RNA, so they sequenced expressed TCRB transcripts. Assay: immunoSEQ multiplex PCR; the TCRdb copy retains only in-frame clones and omits some. Among roughly 610,000 clones listed, less than 20% were seen once. The gene calls are TRBV11-3 and TRBJ2-3, with D perhaps assigned TRBD1 or TRBD2 (5 bases each). This TCR was recovered from a man between 18 and 29 years old in good health. The sequenced material came from naive CD4+ T cells from blood. In DNA, the CDR3 is TGTGCCAGCAGCTTAGGTTCGGGACCCCAAGATACGCAGTATTTT. Translated: CASSLGSGPQDTQYF.